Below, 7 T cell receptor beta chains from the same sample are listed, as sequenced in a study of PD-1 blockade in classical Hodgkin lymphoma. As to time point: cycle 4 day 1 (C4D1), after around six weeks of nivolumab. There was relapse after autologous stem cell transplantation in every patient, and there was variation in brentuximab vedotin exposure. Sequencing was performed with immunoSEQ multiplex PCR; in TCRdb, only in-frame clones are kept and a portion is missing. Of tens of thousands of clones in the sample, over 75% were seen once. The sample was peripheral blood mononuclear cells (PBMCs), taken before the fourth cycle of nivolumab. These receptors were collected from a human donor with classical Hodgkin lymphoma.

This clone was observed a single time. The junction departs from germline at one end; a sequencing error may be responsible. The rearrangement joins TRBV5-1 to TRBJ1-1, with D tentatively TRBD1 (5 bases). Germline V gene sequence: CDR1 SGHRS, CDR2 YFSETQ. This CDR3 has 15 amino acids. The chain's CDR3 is CASSWGPIGNTEAFF. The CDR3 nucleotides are TGTGCCAGCAGCTGGGGACCAATCGGGAACACTGAAGCTTTCTTT.

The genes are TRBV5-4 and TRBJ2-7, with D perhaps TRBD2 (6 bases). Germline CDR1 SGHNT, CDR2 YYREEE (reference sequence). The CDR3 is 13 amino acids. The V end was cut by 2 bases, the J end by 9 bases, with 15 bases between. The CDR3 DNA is TGTGCCAGCAGCTTCCGACTAGAGGTGGTGCAGTACTTC. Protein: CASSFRLEVVQYF.

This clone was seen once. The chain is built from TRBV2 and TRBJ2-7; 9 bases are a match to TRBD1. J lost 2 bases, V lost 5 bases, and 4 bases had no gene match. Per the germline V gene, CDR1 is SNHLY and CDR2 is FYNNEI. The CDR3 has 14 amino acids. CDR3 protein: CASSRRDRAYEQYF. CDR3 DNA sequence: TGTGCCAGCAGTCGCCGGGACAGGGCCTACGAGCAGTACTTC.

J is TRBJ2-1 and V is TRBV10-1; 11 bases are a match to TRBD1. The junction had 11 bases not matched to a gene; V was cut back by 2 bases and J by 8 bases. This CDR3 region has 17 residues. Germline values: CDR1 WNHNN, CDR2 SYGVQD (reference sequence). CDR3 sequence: CASSEPPGQGALDEQFF. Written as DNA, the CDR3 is TGCGCCAGCAGTGAGCCGCCCGGACAGGGGGCGTTGGATGAGCAGTTCTTC.

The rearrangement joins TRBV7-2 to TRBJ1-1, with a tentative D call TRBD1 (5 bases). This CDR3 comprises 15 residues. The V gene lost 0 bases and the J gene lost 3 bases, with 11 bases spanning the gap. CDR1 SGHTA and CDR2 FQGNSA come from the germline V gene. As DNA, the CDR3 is TGTGCCAGCAGCTTAGCCTTGGGGACCGACACTGAAGCTTTCTTT. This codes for CASSLALGTDTEAFF.

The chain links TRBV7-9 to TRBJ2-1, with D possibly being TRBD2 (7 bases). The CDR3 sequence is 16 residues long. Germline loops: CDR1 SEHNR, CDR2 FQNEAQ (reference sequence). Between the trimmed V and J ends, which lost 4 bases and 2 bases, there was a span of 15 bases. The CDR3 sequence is CASSYFGGGPYNEQFF. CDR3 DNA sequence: TGTGCCAGCAGCTATTTTGGCGGGGGCCCCTACAATGAGCAGTTCTTC.

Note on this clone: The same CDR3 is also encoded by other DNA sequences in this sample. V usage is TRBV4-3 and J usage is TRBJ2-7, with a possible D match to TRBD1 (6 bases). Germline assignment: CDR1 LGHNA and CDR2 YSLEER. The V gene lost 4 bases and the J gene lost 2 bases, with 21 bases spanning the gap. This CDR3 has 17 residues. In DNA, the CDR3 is TGCGCCAGCAGCCCGGCCTCTAGGGGGATCGTCCCCTACGAGCAGTACTTC. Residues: CASSPASRGIVPYEQYF.